A single sample is the source of the 5 T cell receptor beta chains below, sequenced in a study of shared clonotypes between healthy human individuals. Selected positively for CCR7 and CD45RO-negative, naive CD8 cells excluded terminally differentiated effector memory CD45RA+ cells. Profiling relied on immunoSEQ multiplex PCR, and the TCRdb table lists in-frame clones only, not all of them. The profile shows around 2,000,000 clones, less than 95% of them singletons. The specimen was naive CD8+ T cells sorted from blood. These receptors came from a man between 18 and 35 years old in good health.

This clone was detected once. This sequence joins TRBV28 and TRBJ1-2, with D maybe TRBD1 (5 bases). The CDR3 is 17 residues long. Trimming pared 2 bases from V and 5 bases from J, leaving 21 bases between. Germline V CDR1 and CDR2: MDHEN, SYDVKM. DNA of the CDR3: TGTGCCAGCAGTTTACCCTCAGGGAAAGGGACGGAGTATGGCTACACCTTC. Residues: CASSLPSGKGTEYGYTF.

The chain links TRBV6-6 to TRBJ2-3, with D perhaps TRBD2 (6 bases). V was shortened by 7 bases and J by 4 bases, with 18 bases between the two germline ends. Germline CDR1 is MNHNY and CDR2 is SVGAGI (reference sequence). The CDR3 length is 15 residues. The DNA for the CDR3 is TGTGCCAGCACCAAGTTTGCGACGGGAGCAGATACGCAGTATTTT. It is translated as CASTKFATGADTQYF.

This chain joins TRBV18 and TRBJ1-1; possible D gene TRBD1, 6 bases. Germline V gene sequence: CDR1 KGHSH, CDR2 LQKENI. There are 15 residues in the CDR3. V was pared by 8 bases and J by 1 base, with 17 bases between. CDR3 sequence reads: CASLDPGHPNTEAFF. The CDR3 DNA reads as TGTGCCAGCCTAGACCCGGGACACCCGAACACTGAAGCTTTCTTT.

The rearrangement joins TRBV10-2 to TRBJ2-5, with 8 bases identical to TRBD2. V shed 6 bases and J 2 bases; nucleotides not matched to a gene: 5. This CDR3 is built from 14 residues. The germline CDR1 and CDR2 sequences are WSHSY and SAAADI. CDR3 residues: CASRPGGVQETQYF. CDR3 DNA: TGCGCCAGCAGACCCGGGGGGGTTCAAGAGACCCAGTACTTC.

The chain carries TRBV29-1 and TRBJ2-4, with a weak D call TRBD1 (6 bases). This CDR3 region has 17 residues. Per the germline V gene, CDR1 is SQVTM and CDR2 is ANQGSEA. V shed 4 bases and J shed 3 bases, with 22 bases lying between them. The CDR3 loop reads CSVVIAPQQGGKNIQYF. CDR3 coding DNA: TGCAGCGTTGTTATCGCCCCGCAACAGGGCGGCAAAAACATTCAGTACTTC.